This T cell receptor (beta chain) is from a study of Graves' ophthalmopathy and Graves' hyperthyroidism (dated by TCRdb to 2017 to 2018). Looking at the study overall: Peripheral blood was collected before any treatment was given, at the time of initial diagnosis. The study used signatures of the TCR beta repertoire to tell Graves' ophthalmopathy apart from Graves' hyperthyroidism and to predict which patients would progress to ophthalmopathy. In total, 135 blood samples were TCR-sequenced: 40 to 45 ophthalmopathy, under 80 hyperthyroidism and roughly 17 hyperthyroidism-to-ophthalmopathy patients. To explore V-J signatures that distinguish ophthalmopathy from hyperthyroidism, a discovery set of about 99 patients was enrolled, made up of over 40 with ophthalmopathy and 55 to 65 with stable hyperthyroidism. An independent validation cohort was composed of approximately 18 hyperthyroidism patients and about 17 patients who later progressed from hyperthyroidism to ophthalmopathy. In over 5 hyperthyroidism patients, the T-cell repertoire of thyroid tissue was compared with the T-cell repertoire of blood. Once sampling was done, hyperthyroidism patients were given methimazole at a starting dose of 30 mg daily, while ophthalmopathy patients were given high-dose intravenous methylprednisolone. Results and caveats for the whole study, not just this receptor: Ophthalmopathy was separated from stable hyperthyroidism by the 13-signature model with about 90% sensitivity and around 81% specificity in cross-validation and with 80%/75% in the test set. In validation, the model predicted ophthalmopathy progression with roughly 68% sensitivity and roughly 72% specificity; roughly eleven predicted patients were CT-confirmed with GO in a median of roughly 6.8 months. Sample size was not predetermined statistically, and investigators were not blinded to group allocation. Most expanded thyroid clonotypes with a frequency above 0.001 also appeared in blood, which suggests that blood repertoires may reflect the immune response in the thyroid.

This clonotype was seen at least ten times. There is no known antigen for this receptor. Within one base of it there is no much larger clone, and no base qualities were kept. Hyperthyroidism was considered stable if no progression to ophthalmopathy occurred within 18 months of follow-up. The hyperthyroidism patients were 18 to 65 years old and newly diagnosed, with a disease duration of less than 2 months. Anyone with other autoimmune diseases, uncontrolled infections, pregnancy or lactation was excluded from the study. Clinical symptoms, serum thyroxine, TRAb, thyroid ultrasound and orbital computed tomography were used for diagnosis. Ficoll-Paque density gradient centrifugation was used to isolate PBMCs from approximately 11 ml of fresh peripheral blood. Total RNA was extracted with Trizol reagent and quality-checked on an Agilent 2100 Bioanalyzer. TCR beta CDR3 regions were amplified from RNA transcripts for repertoire sequencing. HTBI primers and the Qiagen OneStep RT-PCR kit were used in a first-round RT-PCR, which was followed by a second-round multiplex PCR, size selection and purification. Sequencing of the libraries was carried out on an Illumina HiSeq2000 in paired-end mode with 100 bp reads. Per the source publication's procedure: SOAPnuke was used to process the reads, throwing out any read that had adapters, had uncalled bases, had a mean Phred below 15, or lacked an exact constant-primer or identifier match. COPE v1.2.5 was used to merge high-quality paired reads. Unique nucleotide sequences were defined as clonotypes and aligned to IMGT TRB V, D and J references using MiTCR v1.1. The analysis was limited to V-J combinations with a frequency above 0.0001, which together covered 99.2% of repertoires. For each V-J combination, a TCR clonal expansion and chaos score was defined as F50 clonal expansion divided by the chaos observed in the TCRdist matrix. Welch's t-statistics and random forest were used to narrow the features down to about a dozen V-J combinations, which were then fed into a naive Bayes classifier. Thyroid-blood repertoire similarity was quantified with the Morisita-Horn index. The public reads were reanalyzed by TCRdb: fastp trimming at Q25, MiXCR alignment, in-frame beta chains only. Identical CDR3 protein sequences are pooled into one entry, listed with their most common genes and DNA. The V and J calls shown here were made by TCRdb, not taken from the authors' results. Recorded for this sample are a few hundred thousand distinct CDR3 sequences; about a sixth of them occurred a single time. The ten most abundant clones make up 2% to 2.5% of the sample.

CDR1 and CDR2, per the germline V gene, are SGHRS and YFSETQ. The V and J ends are trimmed by 0 bases and 1 base, leaving 10 bases between them. The CDR3 contains 15 residues, cysteine and phenylalanine counted. The kept DNA is CDR3 alone, 45 bases in frame from the first base. The chain is encoded by TRBV5-1 joined to TRBJ1-1, with the D gene call left open. This TCR was recovered from an adult woman with stable Graves' hyperthyroidism. The specimen was peripheral blood. For the CDR3, the sequence is CASSLGGGPNTEAFF. The nucleotides read TGCGCCAGCAGCTTGGGTGGAGGCCCGAACACTGAAGCTTTCTTT.